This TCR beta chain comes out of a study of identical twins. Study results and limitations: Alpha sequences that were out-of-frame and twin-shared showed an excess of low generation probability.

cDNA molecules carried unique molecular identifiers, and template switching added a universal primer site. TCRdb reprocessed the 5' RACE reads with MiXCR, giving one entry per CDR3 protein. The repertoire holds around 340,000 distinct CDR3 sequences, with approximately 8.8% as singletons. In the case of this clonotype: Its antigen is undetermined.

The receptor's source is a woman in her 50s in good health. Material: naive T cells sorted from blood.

The CDR3 nucleotides read TGTGCCAGCGGGTGGGGGGATCGCAATCAGCCCCAGCATTTT. Translation: CASGWGDRNQPQHF. The genes are TRBV12-3 or TRBV12-4 and TRBJ1-5, with D possibly TRBD1 on 5 matching bases. The V end lost 8 bases, the J end lost 2 bases, and 13 bases lay between the germline ends. The CDR3 sequence is 14 residues long.